This T cell receptor (beta chain) was captured by sequencing in a study of blood T cell repertoires in COVID-19. The wider study: The samples span acute and convalescent COVID-19 from the United States, Italy and Spain. PBMCs, B-cell-depleted T cells, or T cells provided the cDNA or gDNA that made up the material.

Authors' analysis steps: Amplifying reference gene primers gave estimates of nucleated cell counts. Profiled with immunoSEQ multiplex PCR; TCRdb holds only in-frame clones, not every one. V and J calls and clone size are those listed in that table; D and trimming were worked out from the DNA. The sample has 90,000 to 100,000 clones, more than 70% seen once. Germline CDR1 is SQVTM and CDR2 is ANQGSEA. The trim removed 4 bases at V and 1 base at J, leaving 12 bases unmatched. This CDR3 has 17 amino acids. The specimen sequenced was peripheral blood. V usage is TRBV29-1 and J usage is TRBJ2-1, with TRBD2 identical over 8 bases. This TCR derives from a man in his 70s with acute or convalescent COVID-19. For the CDR3, the DNA is TGCAGCGTTGGGGGACTAGTCAGGGAGAGGTCCTACAATGAGCAGTTCTTC. It translates to CSVGGLVRERSYNEQFF.